This T cell receptor beta chain was documented in a study of blood T cells in healthy people across ages. General study findings and limits: The lack of PBMC sorting stopped any conclusive naive versus antigen-experienced comparison.

Trimming took 5 bases from V and 2 from J, leaving 13 bases between them. CDR1 and CDR2 (germline): MNHEY, SVGEGT. The CDR3 consists of 14 residues. This clonotype was detected only a few times. Its antigen remains unidentified. Extraction yielded at least 5 micrograms of total RNA per sample. The use of a sample-barcoded 5' primer and a J-beta primer mix characterized a second PCR of roughly 6 to 11 cycles. Every cDNA molecule bore a tag from a template-switch adaptor containing 12 random nucleotides. TCRdb re-called the 5' RACE reads with MiXCR, one entry per CDR3 protein. The sample has 650,000 to 800,000 distinct CDR3 sequences; 44% are singletons.

The rearrangement links TRBV6-2 or TRBV6-3 to TRBJ2-7; D is possibly TRBD1 (6 bases). The sequence was obtained from a man in his 60s in good health. The specimen was blood. The DNA of the CDR3 is TGTGCCAGCAGTAACAAACAGGGAGCCTACGAGCAGTACTTC. It is translated as CASSNKQGAYEQYF.